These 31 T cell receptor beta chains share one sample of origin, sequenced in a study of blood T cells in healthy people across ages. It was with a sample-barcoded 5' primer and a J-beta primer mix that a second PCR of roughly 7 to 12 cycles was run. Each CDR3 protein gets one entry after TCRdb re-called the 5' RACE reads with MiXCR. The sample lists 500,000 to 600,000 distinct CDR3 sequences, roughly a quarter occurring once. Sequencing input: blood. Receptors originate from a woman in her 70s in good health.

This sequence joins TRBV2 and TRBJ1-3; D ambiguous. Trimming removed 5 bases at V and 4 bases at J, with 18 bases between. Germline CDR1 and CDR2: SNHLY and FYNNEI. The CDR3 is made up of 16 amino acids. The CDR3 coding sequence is TGTGCCAGCAGTTTCCTCCCGGCCGCGCAGGGAAACACCATATATTTT. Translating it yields CASSFLPAAQGNTIYF.

The CDR3 loop reads CASSGDGLYGYTF. DNA for the CDR3: TGTGCCAGCAGCGGCGACGGACTCTATGGCTACACCTTC. The chain couples TRBV12-3 or TRBV12-4 to TRBJ1-2; no clear D gene. V gave up 6 bases and J gave up 4 bases, with 12 bases separating them. The CDR3 runs to 13 residues.

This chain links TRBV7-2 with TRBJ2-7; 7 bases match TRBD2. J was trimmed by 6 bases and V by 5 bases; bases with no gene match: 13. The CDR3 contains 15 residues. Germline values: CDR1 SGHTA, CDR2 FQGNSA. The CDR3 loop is CASSRFSGDLGEQYF. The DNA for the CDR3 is TGTGCCAGCAGCCGCTTCAGCGGGGACCTGGGCGAGCAGTACTTC. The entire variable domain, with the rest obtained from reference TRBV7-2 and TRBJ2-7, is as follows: GAGVSQSPSNKVTEKGKDVELRCDPISGHTALYWYRQSLGQGLEFLIYFQGNSAPDKSGLPSDRFSAERTGGSVSTLTIQRTQQEDSAVYLCASSRFSGDLGEQYFGPGTRLTVT.

In DNA form, the CDR3 reads TGTGCCAGCAGCGTAGAACCGGGCCCCTATGGCTACACCTTC. It specifies CASSVEPGPYGYTF. V usage is TRBV9 and J usage is TRBJ1-2; D ambiguous. Trimming shortened V by 0 bases and J by 4 bases, and 10 bases separated the two germline ends. The CDR3 contains 14 residues. Germline CDR1 reads SGDLS; CDR2 reads YYNGEE. The full variable domain, in which reference TRBV9 and TRBJ1-2 provide the parts outside the CDR3, is DSGVTQTPKHLITATGQRVTLRCSPRSGDLSVYWYQQSLDQGLQFLIQYYNGEERAKGNILERFSAQQFPDLHSELNLSSLELGDSALYFCASSVEPGPYGYTFGSGTRLTVV.

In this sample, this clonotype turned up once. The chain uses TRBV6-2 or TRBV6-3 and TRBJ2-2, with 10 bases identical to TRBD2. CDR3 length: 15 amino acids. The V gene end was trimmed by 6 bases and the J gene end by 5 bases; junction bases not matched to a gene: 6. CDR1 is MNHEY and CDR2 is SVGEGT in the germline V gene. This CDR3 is CASSTERGGTGELFF. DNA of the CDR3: TGTGCCAGCAGCACCGAGCGGGGGGGTACCGGGGAGCTGTTTTTT.

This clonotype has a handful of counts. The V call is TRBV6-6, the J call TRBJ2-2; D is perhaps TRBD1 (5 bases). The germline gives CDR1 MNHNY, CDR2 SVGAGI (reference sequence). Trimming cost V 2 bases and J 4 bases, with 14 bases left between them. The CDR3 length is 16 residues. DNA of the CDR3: TGTGCCAGCAGTTACCCGGAAGTTCAGGGCACCGGGGAGCTGTTTTTT. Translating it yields CASSYPEVQGTGELFF.

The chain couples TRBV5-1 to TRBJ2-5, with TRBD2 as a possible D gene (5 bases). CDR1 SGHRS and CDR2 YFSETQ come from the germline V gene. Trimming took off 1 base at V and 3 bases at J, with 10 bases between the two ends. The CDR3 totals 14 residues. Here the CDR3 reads CASSLSTGKETQYF. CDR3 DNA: TGCGCCAGCAGCTTGTCAACGGGGAAAGAGACCCAGTACTTC.

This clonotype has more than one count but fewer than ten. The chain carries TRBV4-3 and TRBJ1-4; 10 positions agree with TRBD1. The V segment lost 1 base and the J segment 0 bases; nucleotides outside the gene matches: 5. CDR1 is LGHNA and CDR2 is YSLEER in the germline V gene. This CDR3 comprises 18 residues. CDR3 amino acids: CASSQGDRGLATNEKLFF. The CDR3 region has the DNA TGCGCCAGCAGCCAAGGTGACAGGGGGCTCGCAACTAATGAAAAACTGTTTTTT.

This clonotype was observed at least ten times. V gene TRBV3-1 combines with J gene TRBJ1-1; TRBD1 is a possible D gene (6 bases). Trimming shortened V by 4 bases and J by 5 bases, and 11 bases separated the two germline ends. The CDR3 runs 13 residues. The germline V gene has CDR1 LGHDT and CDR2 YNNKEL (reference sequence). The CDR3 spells CASSPTGSTEAFF. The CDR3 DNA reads TGTGCCAGCAGCCCTACAGGGAGTACTGAAGCTTTCTTT.

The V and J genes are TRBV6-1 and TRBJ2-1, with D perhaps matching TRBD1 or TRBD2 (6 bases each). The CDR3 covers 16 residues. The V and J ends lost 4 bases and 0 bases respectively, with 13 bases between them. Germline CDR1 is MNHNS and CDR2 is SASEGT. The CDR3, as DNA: TGTGCCAGCAGTGTTTCTGGGGGGCCCTCCTACAATGAGCAGTTCTTC. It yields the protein CASSVSGGPSYNEQFF.

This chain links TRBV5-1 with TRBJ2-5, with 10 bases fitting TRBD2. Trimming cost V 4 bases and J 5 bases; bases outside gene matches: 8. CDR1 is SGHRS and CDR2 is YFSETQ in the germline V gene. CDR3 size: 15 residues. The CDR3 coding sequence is TGCGCCAGCAGCCTTAGCGGGGGGAATGGTGAGACCCAGTACTTC. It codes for CASSLSGGNGETQYF.

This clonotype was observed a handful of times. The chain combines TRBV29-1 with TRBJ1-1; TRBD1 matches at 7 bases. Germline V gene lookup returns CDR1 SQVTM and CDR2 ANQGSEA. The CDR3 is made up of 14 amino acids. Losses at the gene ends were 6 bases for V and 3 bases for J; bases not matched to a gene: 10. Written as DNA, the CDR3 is TGCAGCGTGGGGTCGACAGGGATAGACACTGAAGCTTTCTTT. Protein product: CSVGSTGIDTEAFF.

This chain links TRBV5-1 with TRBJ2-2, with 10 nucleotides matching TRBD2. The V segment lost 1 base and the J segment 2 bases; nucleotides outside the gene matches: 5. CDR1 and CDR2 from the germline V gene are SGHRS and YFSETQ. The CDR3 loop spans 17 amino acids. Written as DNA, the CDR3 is TGCGCCAGCAGCTTGCCTAGCGGGGGCCTTAACACCGGGGAGCTGTTTTTT. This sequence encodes CASSLPSGGLNTGELFF.

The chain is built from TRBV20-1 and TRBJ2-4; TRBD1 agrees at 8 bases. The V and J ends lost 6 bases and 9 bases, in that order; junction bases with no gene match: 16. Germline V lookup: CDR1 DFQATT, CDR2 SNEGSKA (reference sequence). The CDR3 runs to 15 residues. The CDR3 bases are TGCAGTGCCCCAGGGGGCTTACGGGGAAATTTCATTCAGTACTTC. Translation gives CSAPGGLRGNFIQYF.

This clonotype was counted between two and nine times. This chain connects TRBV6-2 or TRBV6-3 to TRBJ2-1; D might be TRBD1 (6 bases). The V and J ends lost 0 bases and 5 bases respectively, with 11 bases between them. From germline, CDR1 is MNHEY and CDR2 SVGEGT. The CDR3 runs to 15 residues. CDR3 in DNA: TGTGCCAGCAGTTACTCCCGACAGGATCACAATGAGCAGTTCTTC. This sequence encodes CASSYSRQDHNEQFF.

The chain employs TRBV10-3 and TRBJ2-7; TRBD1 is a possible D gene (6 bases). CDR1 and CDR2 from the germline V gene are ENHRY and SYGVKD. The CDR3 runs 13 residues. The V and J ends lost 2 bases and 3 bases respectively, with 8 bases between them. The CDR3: CAISEGRGYEQYF. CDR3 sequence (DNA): TGTGCCATCAGTGAGGGCAGGGGCTACGAGCAGTACTTC.

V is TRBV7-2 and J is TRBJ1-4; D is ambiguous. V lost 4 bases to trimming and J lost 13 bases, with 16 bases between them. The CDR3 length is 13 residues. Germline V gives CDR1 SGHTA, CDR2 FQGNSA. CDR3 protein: CASSSTLGGGLFF. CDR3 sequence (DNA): TGTGCCAGCAGCTCCACCCTGGGAGGCGGACTGTTTTTT.

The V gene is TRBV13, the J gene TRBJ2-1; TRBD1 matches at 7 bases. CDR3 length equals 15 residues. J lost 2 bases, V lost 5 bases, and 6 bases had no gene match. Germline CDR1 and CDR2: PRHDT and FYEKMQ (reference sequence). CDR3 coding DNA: TGTGCCAGCAGCGCCCGACAGGGTACCTACAATGAGCAGTTCTTC. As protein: CASSARQGTYNEQFF.

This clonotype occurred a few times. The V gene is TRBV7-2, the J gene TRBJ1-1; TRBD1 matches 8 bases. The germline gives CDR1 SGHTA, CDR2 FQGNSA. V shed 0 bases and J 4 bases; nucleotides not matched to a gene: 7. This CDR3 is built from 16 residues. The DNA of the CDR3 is TGTGCCAGCAGCTTAGCAGGGACAGGTCGATCCACTGAAGCTTTCTTT. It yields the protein CASSLAGTGRSTEAFF.

The CDR3 nucleotides read TGTGCCATCAGTGAGTCCGCGGGACAGAGGGAGACCCAGTACTTC. Translated, it gives CAISESAGQRETQYF. This chain joins TRBV10-3 and TRBJ2-5, with TRBD1 as a possible D gene (7 bases). This CDR3 is 15 amino acids long. V was trimmed by 0 bases and J by 5 bases, leaving 13 bases between them. Per germline, CDR1 ENHRY and CDR2 SYGVKD.

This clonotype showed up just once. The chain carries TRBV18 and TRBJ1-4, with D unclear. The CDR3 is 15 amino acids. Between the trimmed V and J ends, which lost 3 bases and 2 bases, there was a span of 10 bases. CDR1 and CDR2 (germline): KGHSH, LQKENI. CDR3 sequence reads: CASSPTAATNEKLFF. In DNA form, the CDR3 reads TGTGCCAGCTCACCCACCGCGGCTACTAATGAAAAACTGTTTTTT. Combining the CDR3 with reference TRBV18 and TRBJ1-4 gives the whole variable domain NAGVMQNPRHLVRRRGQEARLRCSPMKGHSHVYWYRQLPEEGLKFMVYLQKENIIDESGMPKERFSAEFPKEGPSILRIQQVVRGDSAAYFCASSPTAATNEKLFFGSGTQLSVL.

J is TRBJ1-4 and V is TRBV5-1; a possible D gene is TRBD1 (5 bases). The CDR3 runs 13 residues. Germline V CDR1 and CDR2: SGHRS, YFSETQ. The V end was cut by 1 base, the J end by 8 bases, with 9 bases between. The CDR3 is CASSLTGMEKLFF. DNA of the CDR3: TGCGCCAGCAGCTTGACAGGAATGGAAAAACTGTTTTTT.

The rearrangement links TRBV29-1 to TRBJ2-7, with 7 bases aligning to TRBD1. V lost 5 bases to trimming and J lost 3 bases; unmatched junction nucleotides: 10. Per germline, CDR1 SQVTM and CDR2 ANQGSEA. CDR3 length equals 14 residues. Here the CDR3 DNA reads TGCAGCGTTTTAAGACAGGGTTTGGGCTACGAGCAGTACTTC. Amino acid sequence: CSVLRQGLGYEQYF.

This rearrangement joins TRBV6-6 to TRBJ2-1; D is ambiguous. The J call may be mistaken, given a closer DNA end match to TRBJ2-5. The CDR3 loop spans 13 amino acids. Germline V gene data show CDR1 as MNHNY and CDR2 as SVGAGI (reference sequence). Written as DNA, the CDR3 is TGTGCCAGCAGTTACGGGGTGCCGGAGACCCAGTACTTC. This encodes CASSYGVPETQYF.

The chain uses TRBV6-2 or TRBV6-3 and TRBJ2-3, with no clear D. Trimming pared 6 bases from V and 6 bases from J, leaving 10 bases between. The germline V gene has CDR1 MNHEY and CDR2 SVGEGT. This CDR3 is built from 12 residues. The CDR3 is CASRGNADTQYF. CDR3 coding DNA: TGTGCCAGCAGAGGCAACGCGGATACGCAGTATTTT.

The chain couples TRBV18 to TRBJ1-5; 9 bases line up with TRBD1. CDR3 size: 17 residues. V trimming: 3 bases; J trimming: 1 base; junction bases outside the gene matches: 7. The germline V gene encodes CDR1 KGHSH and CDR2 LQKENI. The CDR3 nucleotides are TGTGCCAGCTCACCTACTACAGGGGGCATAAGCAATCAGCCCCAGCATTTT. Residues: CASSPTTGGISNQPQHF.

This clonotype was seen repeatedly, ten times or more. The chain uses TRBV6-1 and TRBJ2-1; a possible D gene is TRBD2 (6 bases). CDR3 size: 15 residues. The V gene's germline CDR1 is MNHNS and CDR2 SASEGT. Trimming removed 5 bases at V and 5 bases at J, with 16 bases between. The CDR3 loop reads CASSSPGSGDNEQFF. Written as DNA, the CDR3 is TGTGCCAGCAGTTCCCCAGGGTCGGGGGACAATGAGCAGTTCTTC.

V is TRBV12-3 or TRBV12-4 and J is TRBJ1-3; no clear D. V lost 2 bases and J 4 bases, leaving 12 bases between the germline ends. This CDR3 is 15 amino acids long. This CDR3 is CASSLRLGSGNTIYF. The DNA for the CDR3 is TGTGCCAGCAGTTTACGCTTGGGGTCGGGAAACACCATATATTTT.

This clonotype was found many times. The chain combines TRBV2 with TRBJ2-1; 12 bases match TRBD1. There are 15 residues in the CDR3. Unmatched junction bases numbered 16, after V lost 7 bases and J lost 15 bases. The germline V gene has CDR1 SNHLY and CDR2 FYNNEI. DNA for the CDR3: TGTGCCAGCACTGGGGACAGGGGGCGCCCCAGGGAGTTGTTCTTC. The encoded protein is CASTGDRGRPRELFF.

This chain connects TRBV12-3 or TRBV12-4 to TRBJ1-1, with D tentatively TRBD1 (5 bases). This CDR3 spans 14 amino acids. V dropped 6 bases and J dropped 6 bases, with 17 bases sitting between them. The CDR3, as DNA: TGTGCCAGCAGCCAGGGACCCACGGGGGCTGAAGCTTTCTTT. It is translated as CASSQGPTGAEAFF.

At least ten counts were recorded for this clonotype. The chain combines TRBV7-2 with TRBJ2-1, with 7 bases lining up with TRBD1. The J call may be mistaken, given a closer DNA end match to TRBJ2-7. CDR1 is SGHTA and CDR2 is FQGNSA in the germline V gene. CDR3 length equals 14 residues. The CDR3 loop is CASSLRDSFYEQYF. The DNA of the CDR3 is TGTGCCAGCAGCCTCCGGGACAGTTTCTACGAGCAGTACTTC.